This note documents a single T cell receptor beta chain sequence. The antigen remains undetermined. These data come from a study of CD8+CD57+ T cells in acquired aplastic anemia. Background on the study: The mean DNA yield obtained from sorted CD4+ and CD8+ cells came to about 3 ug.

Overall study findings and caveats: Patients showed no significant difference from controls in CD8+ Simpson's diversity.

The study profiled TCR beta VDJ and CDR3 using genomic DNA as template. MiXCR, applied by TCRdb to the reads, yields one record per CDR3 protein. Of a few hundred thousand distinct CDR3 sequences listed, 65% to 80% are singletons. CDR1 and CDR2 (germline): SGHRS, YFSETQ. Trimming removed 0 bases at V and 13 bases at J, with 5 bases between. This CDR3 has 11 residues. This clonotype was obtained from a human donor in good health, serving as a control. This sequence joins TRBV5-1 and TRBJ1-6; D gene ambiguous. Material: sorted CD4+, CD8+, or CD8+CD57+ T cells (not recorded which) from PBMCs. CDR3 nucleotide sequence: TGCGCCAGCAGCTTGGCTGCGCCCCTCCACTTT. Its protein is CASSLAAPLHF. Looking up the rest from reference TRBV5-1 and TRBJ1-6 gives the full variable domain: KAGVTQTPRYLIKTRGQQVTLSCSPISGHRSVSWYQQTPGQGLQFLFEYFSETQRNKGNFPGRFSGRQFSNSRSEMNVSTLELGDSALYLCASSLAAPLHFGNGTRLTVT.